Given below is one T cell receptor beta chain in context. Its antigen is unidentified. The V segment lost 4 bases and the J segment 4 bases; nucleotides outside the gene matches: 5. Germline V gene sequence: CDR1 SGHRS, CDR2 YFSETQ. There are 15 residues in the CDR3. Into CD45RA+ naive and CD45RA-negative memory subsets, the CD4+ cells were split. This sample was included in a study of shared clonotypes between healthy human individuals. The study, taken as a whole, reports: It was the few donors that limited the genetic and exposure-history diversity represented. Across a handful of donors, naive CD4 shared around 5%, naive CD8 3% to 3.5%, memory CD4 over 2%, memory CD8 over 0.3%. Memory subsets had estimated richness that was generally smaller than that of naive subsets.

Generated by immunoSEQ multiplex PCR, the TCRdb table keeps only in-frame clones and is missing some. This table has around 940,000 clones, more than 75% appearing once. J is TRBJ2-1 and V is TRBV5-1, with 10 bases that match TRBD2. The sample consisted of memory CD4+ T cells sorted from blood. Subset meaning: CD45RA-negative fraction. This receptor was taken from a man aged 18 to 30 in good health. The DNA for the CDR3 is TGCGCCAGCAGCGCCGGGACTAGCGCTTACAATGAGCAGTTCTTC. It codes for CASSAGTSAYNEQFF.